A single sample is the source of the 6 T cell receptor beta chains below, sequenced in a study of T cell responses to AZD1222 COVID-19 vaccine. Repertoires were generated with immunoSEQ multiplex PCR, while TCRdb's copy carries only in-frame clones and drops some. This table holds roughly 140,000 clones, 85% to 95% found once. The sample here was peripheral blood, taken on day 0 of AZD1222 vaccination. The receptor source for this set is an adult in good health.

The CDR3 DNA reads TGTGCCAGCAGTTACTCGTCTAGCGGGAGGGGGAATGAGCAGTTCTTC. It translates to CASSYSSSGRGNEQFF. V gene TRBV6-2 or TRBV6-3 combines with J gene TRBJ2-1; the match to TRBD2 covers 12 bases. Germline V lookup: CDR1 MNHEY, CDR2 SVGEGT. The CDR3 length is 16 residues. After removal of 0 bases from V and 7 bases from J, the junction contained 4 bases not matched to a gene.

This chain links TRBV27 with TRBJ2-2; D may be TRBD2 (7 bases). Germline V lookup: CDR1 MNHEY, CDR2 SMNVEV (reference sequence). The CDR3 totals 17 residues. The ends were cut back, 1 base at V and 2 bases at J, with 14 bases in the middle. CDR3 DNA sequence: TGTGCCAGCAGTTTATATGCGGGGGCGTCAAACACCGGGGAGCTGTTTTTT. Its translation is CASSLYAGASNTGELFF.

In this sample, this clone turned up once. The rearrangement uses TRBV9 and TRBJ1-3, with D possibly being TRBD1 (5 bases). V lost 3 bases and J lost 0, with 19 bases in between. This CDR3 has 18 amino acids. CDR1 is SGDLS, CDR2 YYNGEE, per germline. The CDR3 region has the DNA TGTGCCAGCAGCGCTACACACCATTTGGGGGTCTCTGGAAACACCATATATTTT. This translates into CASSATHHLGVSGNTIYF.

This clone was seen a handful of times. The V call is TRBV2, the J call TRBJ2-2, with 8 positions matching TRBD1. Germline lookup yields CDR1 SNHLY and CDR2 FYNNEI. The CDR3 is made up of 13 amino acids. With V trimmed by 7 bases and J by 7 bases, 5 bases remained unmatched. The CDR3, as DNA: TGTGCCAGCAACCAGGGGGCAATCGGGGAGCTGTTTTTT. This translates into CASNQGAIGELFF. Combining the CDR3 with reference TRBV2 and TRBJ2-2 gives the whole variable domain EPEVTQTPSHQVTQMGQEVILRCVPISNHLYFYWYRQILGQKVEFLVSFYNNEISEKSEIFDDQFSVERPDGSNFTLKIRSTKLEDSAMYFCASNQGAIGELFFGEGSRLTVL.

The chain uses TRBV7-2 and TRBJ2-7, with a possible D match to TRBD2 (8 bases). The CDR3 sequence is 18 residues long. Trimming took off 4 bases at V and 4 bases at J, with 26 bases between the two ends. Germline V CDR1 and CDR2: SGHTA, FQGNSA. The DNA of the CDR3 is TGTGCCAGCAGCTCGAGCGCAGGGGGTCAGCGGGAGAGGTACGAGCAGTACTTC. This translates into CASSSSAGGQRERYEQYF.

The rearrangement joins TRBV18 to TRBJ2-7; 7 positions agree with TRBD1. The J segment lost 9 bases and the V segment lost 6 bases, leaving 17 bases of the junction unmatched. Germline V gives CDR1 KGHSH, CDR2 LQKENI. The CDR3 runs 15 residues. The CDR3 is CASSRGQDRPSSQYF. CDR3 coding DNA: TGTGCCAGCTCCCGAGGACAGGATCGTCCTAGTTCGCAGTACTTC. The full variable domain, its missing parts supplied by reference TRBV18 and TRBJ2-7, is NAGVMQNPRHLVRRRGQEARLRCSPMKGHSHVYWYRQLPEEGLKFMVYLQKENIIDESGMPKERFSAEFPKEGPSILRIQQVVRGDSAAYFCASSRGQDRPSSQYFGPGTRLTVT.